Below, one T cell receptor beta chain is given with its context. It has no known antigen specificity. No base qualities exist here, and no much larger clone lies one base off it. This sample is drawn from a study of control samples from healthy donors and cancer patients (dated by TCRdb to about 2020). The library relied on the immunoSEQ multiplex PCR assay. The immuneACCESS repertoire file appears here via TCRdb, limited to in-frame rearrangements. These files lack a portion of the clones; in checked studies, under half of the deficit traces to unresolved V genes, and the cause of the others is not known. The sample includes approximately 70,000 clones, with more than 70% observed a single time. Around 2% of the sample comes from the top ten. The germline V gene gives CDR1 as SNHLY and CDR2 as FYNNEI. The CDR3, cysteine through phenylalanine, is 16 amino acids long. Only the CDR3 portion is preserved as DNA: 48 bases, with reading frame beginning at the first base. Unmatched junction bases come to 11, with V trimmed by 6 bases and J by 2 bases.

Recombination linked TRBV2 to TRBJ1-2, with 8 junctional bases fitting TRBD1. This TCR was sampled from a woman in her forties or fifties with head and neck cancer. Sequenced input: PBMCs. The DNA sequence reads TGTGCCAGCAGCGCCCTACCGGGACAGGCAAACTATGGCTACACCTTC. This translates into CASSALPGQANYGYTF.